These 17 T cell receptor beta chains were sequenced from one sample in a study of blood T cell repertoires in COVID-19. Data came from immunoSEQ multiplex PCR; TCRdb stores just in-frame clones and leaves some out. Among about 74,000 clones listed, around three quarters were seen once. Specimen: peripheral blood. These receptors all come from a human donor in a cohort sampled during active COVID-19.

This sequence joins TRBV18 and TRBJ2-7; tentatively, D is TRBD1 (6 bases). Trimming took 2 bases from V and 1 from J, leaving 12 bases between them. The V gene's germline CDR1 is KGHSH and CDR2 LQKENI. This CDR3 spans 15 amino acids. CDR3 in DNA: TGTGCCAGCTCACCAGTGGGGGCAGGTTCCTACGAGCAGTACTTC. This translates into CASSPVGAGSYEQYF.

The chain employs TRBV6-5 and TRBJ2-1; the match to TRBD2 covers 13 bases. Germline CDR1 reads MNHEY; CDR2 reads SVGAGI. The CDR3 length is 16 residues. The junction had 3 bases not matched to a gene; V was cut back by 1 base and J by 6 bases. CDR3 DNA: TGTGCCAGCAGTTACTTCGGACTAGCGGGAGCCAATGAGCAGTTCTTC. This gives the protein CASSYFGLAGANEQFF.

This chain links TRBV6-2 or TRBV6-3 with TRBJ2-1, with TRBD2 matching 13 bases. This CDR3 spans 16 amino acids. J was trimmed by 4 bases and V by 5 bases; bases with no gene match: 5. In germline, CDR1 is MNHEY, CDR2 SVGEGT. The CDR3 DNA is TGTGCCAGCAGTAGACGGACTAGCGGGAGTTACAATGAGCAGTTCTTC. Its translation is CASSRRTSGSYNEQFF.

This chain joins TRBV6-2 or TRBV6-3 and TRBJ2-5; D perhaps matches TRBD2 (6 bases). CDR1 and CDR2 from the germline V gene are MNHEY and SVGEGT. Trimming stripped 5 bases from V and 2 bases from J, with 15 bases between. The CDR3 contains 15 residues. The CDR3 region is CASSTQIRGQETQYF. The CDR3 DNA sequence: TGTGCCAGCAGTACACAAATCCGGGGGCAAGAGACCCAGTACTTC.

The chain couples TRBV6-5 to TRBJ2-2; D unresolved. V lost 5 bases, J lost 7 bases, and 8 bases lay in between. CDR3 length: 12 amino acids. The germline V gene encodes CDR1 MNHEY and CDR2 SVGAGI. The CDR3: CASSQSGGELFF. CDR3 DNA: TGTGCCAGCAGTCAGTCAGGCGGGGAGCTGTTTTTT.

The chain couples TRBV5-4 to TRBJ2-1; TRBD2 might be the D (7 bases). Per germline, CDR1 SGHNT and CDR2 YYREEE (reference sequence). CDR3 length: 15 amino acids. Trimming removed 5 bases from V and 6 bases from J, with 18 bases in between. The CDR3: CASRGGQSKANEQFF. The CDR3 DNA is TGTGCCAGCAGGGGGGGGCAGTCTAAGGCCAATGAGCAGTTCTTC.

This clone showed up just a few times. The J gene is TRBJ1-1, the V gene TRBV18; 11 positions match TRBD1. The trim removed 2 bases at V and 4 bases at J, leaving 6 bases unmatched. Germline assignment: CDR1 KGHSH and CDR2 LQKENI. This CDR3 spans 16 amino acids. CDR3 residues: CASSPGQGAQGTEAFF. CDR3 nucleotides: TGTGCCAGCTCACCAGGACAGGGGGCGCAGGGCACTGAAGCTTTCTTT. Supplemented by reference TRBV18 and TRBJ1-1, the full variable domain reads NAGVMQNPRHLVRRRGQEARLRCSPMKGHSHVYWYRQLPEEGLKFMVYLQKENIIDESGMPKERFSAEFPKEGPSILRIQQVVRGDSAAYFCASSPGQGAQGTEAFFGQGTRLTVV.

This clone is a singleton in its sample. This sequence joins TRBV2 and TRBJ2-1, with D possibly being TRBD1 (5 bases). This CDR3 has 15 residues. Per the germline V gene, CDR1 is SNHLY and CDR2 is FYNNEI. V was cut by 7 bases and J by 2 bases, with 15 bases left in between. CDR3 residues: CASKVQVSPYNEQFF. In DNA form, the CDR3 reads TGTGCCAGCAAGGTACAGGTGTCCCCCTACAATGAGCAGTTCTTC.

The J gene is TRBJ2-3, the V gene TRBV7-9; D possibly corresponds to TRBD2 (5 bases). Germline-derived CDR1 and CDR2 are SEHNR and FQNEAQ (reference sequence). This CDR3 is 15 amino acids long. Trimming shortened V by 5 bases and J by 0 bases, and 12 bases separated the two germline ends. DNA of the CDR3: TGTGCCAGCAGCCGTAGCGTGGGGAGCACAGATACGCAGTATTTT. This sequence encodes CASSRSVGSTDTQYF.

The gene calls are TRBV7-2 and TRBJ2-7; perhaps TRBD2 as D (5 bases). V was clipped by 5 bases and J by 4 bases, with 12 bases between them. The germline V gene encodes CDR1 SGHTA and CDR2 FQGNSA. The CDR3 length is 13 residues. The CDR3 nucleotides read TGTGCCAGCAGCCTCAGGACGGGGTACGAGCAGTACTTC. Amino acid sequence: CASSLRTGYEQYF.

The chain employs TRBV2 and TRBJ2-7; 10 bases fit TRBD1. The CDR3 is made up of 14 amino acids. The germline gives CDR1 SNHLY, CDR2 FYNNEI. V shed 4 bases, J shed 6 bases, and the junction held 6 bases outside the gene matches. The CDR3 nucleotides read TGTGCCAGCAGTGGGTCGGGACAGGGGTCCGAGCAGTACTTC. Its protein is CASSGSGQGSEQYF.

Only a few counts were recorded for this clone. The chain combines TRBV19 with TRBJ1-2, with unresolved D. Deletions cut 5 bases from V and 0 bases from J, with 13 bases between. Germline CDR1 and CDR2: LNHDA and SQIVND (reference sequence). The CDR3 has 15 amino acids. CDR3 loop: CASSGSTSPNYGYTF. The CDR3 DNA reads TGTGCCAGTAGTGGGTCGACATCCCCTAACTATGGCTACACCTTC.

J is TRBJ2-4 and V is TRBV19; the D gene is possibly TRBD1 (6 bases). The V gene lost 7 bases and the J gene lost 3 bases, with 16 bases spanning the gap. This CDR3 comprises 15 residues. Germline lookup yields CDR1 LNHDA and CDR2 SQIVND (reference sequence). CDR3 sequence reads: CASKARAGDKNIQYF. DNA of the CDR3: TGTGCCAGTAAGGCCCGTGCAGGGGACAAAAACATTCAGTACTTC.

V usage is TRBV10-1 and J usage is TRBJ2-1; 9 bases are shared with TRBD2. The CDR3 runs to 19 residues. V lost 0 bases to trimming and J lost 2 bases; unmatched junction nucleotides: 11. In germline, CDR1 is WNHNN, CDR2 SYGVQD (reference sequence). The CDR3 coding sequence is TGCGCCAGCAGTGAGTCGAGAATTGCTAGCGGGACCCCCTACAATGAGCAGTTCTTC. This encodes CASSESRIASGTPYNEQFF.

The chain combines TRBV7-8 with TRBJ2-3, with TRBD1 identical over 8 bases. Germline V gene data show CDR1 as SGHVS and CDR2 as FQNEAQ. Trimming cost V 3 bases and J 0 bases; bases outside gene matches: 2. The CDR3 is 15 residues long. The CDR3 bases are TGTGCCAGCAGCTTCCAGGGGGCCAGCACAGATACGCAGTATTTT. Translating it yields CASSFQGASTDTQYF.

The V call is TRBV7-2, the J call TRBJ2-1; 8 nucleotides line up with TRBD1. The junction had 2 bases not matched to a gene; V was cut back by 1 base and J by 0 bases. Germline lookup yields CDR1 SGHTA and CDR2 FQGNSA. The length of the CDR3 is 16 residues. The CDR3 loop is CASSLVGTGSYNEQFF. The DNA of the CDR3 is TGTGCCAGCAGCTTAGTCGGGACAGGCTCCTACAATGAGCAGTTCTTC.

The V gene is TRBV7-9, the J gene TRBJ2-1, with 7 bases identical to TRBD2. The germline gives CDR1 SEHNR, CDR2 FQNEAQ (reference sequence). This CDR3 has 15 amino acids. The V segment lost 2 bases and the J segment 2 bases; nucleotides outside the gene matches: 3. The CDR3 DNA reads as TGTGCCAGCAGCTTACGCGGGAGTGCCTACAATGAGCAGTTCTTC. The encoded protein is CASSLRGSAYNEQFF.